This paragraph reports one TCR beta chain. Generated by immunoSEQ multiplex PCR, the TCRdb table keeps only in-frame clones and is missing some. The sample consists of under 70,000 clones, less than 95% of them appearing once. This sample was included in a study of T cell changes during pregnancy in multiple sclerosis. V was cut by 6 bases and J by 7 bases, with 19 bases left in between. The CDR3 spans 15 residues. Germline CDR1 MNHEY, CDR2 SVGAGI. The origin of this receptor is a female donor with multiple sclerosis, enrolled in a pregnancy study. The chain uses TRBV6-5 and TRBJ2-1; D perhaps matches TRBD2 (7 bases). The material was CD8+ T cells from peripheral blood mononuclear cells, obtained after pregnancy. CDR3 bases: TGTGCCAGCAGGGGACACCGGGACTATTTAAATGAGCAGTTCTTC. This sequence encodes CASRGHRDYLNEQFF.